The 3 T cell receptor beta chains below come from one sample, sequenced in a study of shared clonotypes between healthy human individuals. Using immunoSEQ multiplex PCR, the repertoire was profiled, and TCRdb retains in-frame clones only, with some absent. This table has 2,500,000 or so clones, around 94% appearing once. Sequenced: naive CD4+ T cells sorted from blood. Subset: CD45RA+ positively selected. Source of these receptors: a man aged 18 to 30 in good health.

CDR3 sequence reads: CASSPKRDTQYF. Here the CDR3 DNA reads TGTGCCAGCAGCCCCAAAAGGGATACGCAGTATTTT. The V gene is TRBV7-9, the J gene TRBJ2-3; D not certain. Germline CDR1 is SEHNR and CDR2 is FQNEAQ (reference sequence). Trimming cost V 5 bases and J 6 bases, with 9 bases left between them. This CDR3 is 12 amino acids long.

The chain carries TRBV7-8 and TRBJ2-2; D unclear. CDR3 size: 16 residues. Germline CDR1 SGHVS, CDR2 FQNEAQ. V was clipped by 0 bases and J by 0 bases, with 8 bases between them. The CDR3 bases are TGTGCCAGCAGCTTAGCGGCTGGGGCGAACACCGGGGAGCTGTTTTTT. Translating gives CASSLAAGANTGELFF. Full variable domain (rest looked up from reference TRBV7-8 and TRBJ2-2): GAGVSQSPRYKVAKRGQDVALRCDPISGHVSLFWYQQALGQGPEFLTYFQNEAQLDKSGLPSDRFFAERPEGSVSTLKIQRTQQEDSAVYLCASSLAAGANTGELFFGEGSRLTVL.

J is TRBJ2-7 and V is TRBV2, with a possible D match to TRBD1 (5 bases). V dropped 6 bases and J dropped 2 bases, with 5 bases sitting between them. CDR3 length equals 11 residues. Germline V lookup: CDR1 SNHLY, CDR2 FYNNEI. The CDR3 reads CASRDTYEQYF. The CDR3 bases are TGTGCCAGCAGGGACACCTACGAGCAGTACTTC.